This passage covers 20 T cell receptor beta chains from one sample sequenced in a study of Ad26.COV2.S vaccination and SARS-CoV-2 variants. Assay: immunoSEQ multiplex PCR; the TCRdb copy retains only in-frame clones and omits some. This sample has roughly 400,000 clones, with around 93% found just once. Documented treatment: around 19 received Ad26.COV2.S at low or high dose, single or two shots; roughly five received placebo; per-sample allocation not given. Following the first vaccine or placebo injection, samples were taken on day 63. The sequences come from peripheral blood, collected in a trial of Ad26.COV2.S vaccine versus placebo. Every receptor here comes from a person aged 18-65 years who received the Ad26.COV2.S COVID-19 vaccine or a placebo.

A single count supports this clone. The genes are TRBV7-9 and TRBJ2-7; D is unclear. V lost 4 bases, J lost 4 bases, and 8 bases lay in between. CDR1 and CDR2 (germline): SEHNR, FQNEAQ (reference sequence). The CDR3 length is 12 residues. CDR3 sequence: CASSSLVYEQYF. The CDR3 region has the DNA TGTGCCAGCAGCTCCCTTGTGTACGAGCAGTACTTC.

The chain couples TRBV30 to TRBJ2-7; the D is unclear. Germline assignment: CDR1 GTSNPN and CDR2 SVGIG (reference sequence). V gave up 3 bases and J gave up 1 base, with 7 bases separating them. The CDR3 is 12 residues long. The CDR3 coding sequence is TGTGCCTGGAGCAGATTGTCCTACGAGCAGTACTTC. Translated, it gives CAWSRLSYEQYF. Full variable domain (rest looked up from reference TRBV30 and TRBJ2-7): SQTIHQWPATLVQPVGSPLSLECTVEGTSNPNLYWYRQAAGRGLQLLFYSVGIGQISSEVPQNLSASRPQDRQFILSSKKLLLSDSGFYLCAWSRLSYEQYFGPGTRLTVT.

The chain recombines TRBV7-9 with TRBJ2-1; 11 positions agree with TRBD2. The CDR3 is 15 amino acids. V was pared by 4 bases and J by 5 bases, with 4 bases of the junction left unmatched. Per germline, CDR1 SEHNR and CDR2 FQNEAQ (reference sequence). CDR3 sequence (DNA): TGTGCCAGCAGCTCCTTAGCGGGGGGGAACAATGAGCAGTTCTTC. This translates into CASSSLAGGNNEQFF.

The chain has TRBV27 and TRBJ2-3; TRBD1 agrees at 9 bases. Trimming removed 7 bases from V and 0 bases from J; junction bases left unmatched: 14. This CDR3 has 18 amino acids. Germline-derived CDR1 and CDR2 are MNHEY and SMNVEV (reference sequence). CDR3 nucleotide sequence: TGTGCCAGCACCTCAAGACAGGGGGTCTCTTATAGCACAGATACGCAGTATTTT. Its translation: CASTSRQGVSYSTDTQYF.

On this clone: At one of its ends the junction is not consistent with the germline gene, which may arise from a read error. This sequence joins TRBV7-7 and TRBJ2-5, with 11 bases that match TRBD2. Germline assignment: CDR1 SSHAT and CDR2 FNYEAQ (reference sequence). The CDR3 totals 15 residues. The CDR3 DNA is TGTGCTAGCAGCTTAGCGGGGGGGTACCAAGAGACCCAGTACTTC. It translates to CASSLAGGYQETQYF.

The V call is TRBV30, the J call TRBJ1-5; D is unresolved. There are 13 residues in the CDR3. The ends were cut back, 1 base at V and 3 bases at J, with 7 bases in the middle. Germline V gene sequence: CDR1 GTSNPN, CDR2 SVGIG (reference sequence). CDR3 loop: CAWSGSNNQPQHF. The CDR3 DNA reads TGTGCCTGGAGTGGGAGTAACAATCAGCCCCAGCATTTT.

The chain is built from TRBV19 and TRBJ2-7, with TRBD2 identical over 13 bases. Germline assignment: CDR1 LNHDA and CDR2 SQIVND (reference sequence). The CDR3 runs to 16 residues. Trimming cost V 9 bases and J 2 bases; bases outside gene matches: 10. The CDR3 DNA is TGTGCCAGCCGGACTAGCGGGGGATCTGGTACCTACGAGCAGTACTTC. Protein: CASRTSGGSGTYEQYF.

The rearrangement links TRBV19 to TRBJ2-1, with D hard to call. The CDR3 runs to 14 residues. Germline V gene sequence: CDR1 LNHDA, CDR2 SQIVND (reference sequence). Trimming took off 3 bases at V and 2 bases at J, with 8 bases between the two ends. The CDR3 sequence: CASSIHEAYNEQFF. The CDR3, as DNA: TGTGCCAGTAGTATTCACGAGGCCTACAATGAGCAGTTCTTC.

V usage is TRBV20-1 and J usage is TRBJ1-1, with 8 bases matching TRBD1. CDR3 length equals 14 residues. V gave up 3 bases and J gave up 1 base; unmatched junction bases: 4. Germline V gene sequence: CDR1 DFQATT, CDR2 SNEGSKA (reference sequence). This CDR3 is CSASRGQENTEAFF. CDR3 in DNA: TGCAGTGCTAGTCGGGGACAGGAGAACACTGAAGCTTTCTTT.

This chain links TRBV6-6 with TRBJ2-2; D is ambiguous. CDR1 is MNHNY, CDR2 SVGAGI, per germline (reference sequence). The CDR3 is 14 residues long. Trimming removed 0 bases at V and 4 bases at J, with 6 bases between. The CDR3 protein is CASSYSPGTGELFF. The CDR3 DNA reads as TGTGCCAGCAGTTACTCGCCAGGCACCGGGGAGCTGTTTTTT.

This clone appeared a single time. The V gene is TRBV10-3, the J gene TRBJ2-5; TRBD2 might be the D (5 bases). Germline V CDR1 and CDR2: ENHRY, SYGVKD. V gave up 0 bases and J gave up 10 bases, with 9 bases separating them. The CDR3 is made up of 12 amino acids. The DNA of the CDR3 is TGTGCCATCAGTGAGTCGGCGAGGGACCAGTACTTC. Its translation: CAISESARDQYF.

This chain connects TRBV11-2 to TRBJ2-7; tentative D call: TRBD2 (5 bases). V was cut by 3 bases and J by 5 bases, with 8 bases left in between. The CDR3 length is 12 residues. Germline assignment: CDR1 SGHAT and CDR2 FQNNGV. CDR3 in amino acids: CASSLTKNEQYF. The CDR3 region has the DNA TGTGCCAGCAGCTTGACTAAGAACGAGCAGTACTTC.

The chain employs TRBV7-9 and TRBJ2-1; 8 bases match TRBD2. This CDR3 spans 15 amino acids. V lost 4 bases and J lost 3; bases outside the gene matches: 5. Germline values: CDR1 SEHNR, CDR2 FQNEAQ (reference sequence). This CDR3 reads CASSWVRGGYNEQFF. The CDR3 DNA is TGTGCCAGCAGCTGGGTCCGGGGGGGCTACAATGAGCAGTTCTTC.

The chain employs TRBV6-5 and TRBJ1-2; D not certain. This CDR3 has 13 residues. Germline V gene sequence: CDR1 MNHEY, CDR2 SVGAGI. With 2 bases removed from V and 2 bases from J, the gap between germline ends came to 6 bases. The CDR3 nucleotides are TGTGCCAGCAGTTACGTGCGGAACTATGGCTACACCTTC. Protein product: CASSYVRNYGYTF.

The chain employs TRBV28 and TRBJ2-1; D possibly corresponds to TRBD1 (6 bases). Trimming cost V 10 bases and J 9 bases, with 19 bases left between them. CDR3 length equals 13 residues. Germline V CDR1 and CDR2: MDHEN, SYDVKM. CDR3 region: CATRGTSVGEQFF. Here the CDR3 DNA reads TGTGCCACCCGAGGGACAAGCGTGGGTGAGCAGTTCTTC.

The chain employs TRBV7-6 and TRBJ1-6, with a tentative D call TRBD1 (5 bases). Trimming removed 5 bases at V and 10 bases at J, with 21 bases between. Germline loops: CDR1 SGHVS, CDR2 FNYEAQ. This CDR3 has 16 residues. CDR3 region: CASSPQVPARGSPLHF. CDR3 in DNA: TGTGCCAGCAGCCCACAGGTACCCGCAAGGGGATCACCCCTCCACTTT.

In nucleotides, the CDR3 is TGTGCCAGCAGCCAATCACGGCCTACAAGGACCGGGGAGCTGTTTTTT. It specifies CASSQSRPTRTGELFF. The J gene is TRBJ2-2, the V gene TRBV3-1 (or the pseudogene TRBV3-2); D gene unclear. The CDR3 sequence is 16 residues long. Between the trimmed V and J ends, which lost 2 bases and 5 bases, there was a span of 15 bases. The germline V gene has CDR1 LGHDT and CDR2 YNNKEL (reference sequence).

This clone came up a few times. The V gene is TRBV19, the J gene TRBJ1-6, with 7 bases fitting TRBD1. The CDR3 is 15 amino acids. Losses at the gene ends were 8 bases for V and 2 bases for J; bases not matched to a gene: 6. Germline V gene lookup returns CDR1 LNHDA and CDR2 SQIVND (reference sequence). The DNA of the CDR3 is TGTGCCAGTCGACAGGGAGGAACCTATAATTCACCCCTCCACTTT. Its protein is CASRQGGTYNSPLHF.

The genes are TRBV7-2 and TRBJ2-7, with TRBD1 matching over 7 bases. The CDR3 has 15 residues. Trimming at V came to 4 bases and at J to 3 bases, leaving 9 bases not matched to a gene. The germline CDR1 and CDR2 sequences are SGHTA and FQGNSA. The CDR3 region is CASSSSRDSHYEQYF. CDR3 DNA: TGTGCCAGCAGCTCTAGCCGGGACAGCCACTACGAGCAGTACTTC. Looking up the rest from reference TRBV7-2 and TRBJ2-7 gives the full variable domain: GAGVSQSPSNKVTEKGKDVELRCDPISGHTALYWYRQSLGQGLEFLIYFQGNSAPDKSGLPSDRFSAERTGGSVSTLTIQRTQQEDSAVYLCASSSSRDSHYEQYFGPGTRLTVT.

This sequence joins TRBV18 and TRBJ2-1, with a possible D match to TRBD1 (5 bases). This CDR3 comprises 15 residues. Trimming took off 4 bases at V and 0 bases at J, with 10 bases between the two ends. Germline CDR1 is KGHSH and CDR2 is LQKENI. The chain's CDR3 is CASSLRQGSYNEQFF. CDR3 nucleotide sequence: TGTGCCAGCTCACTCCGGCAGGGCTCCTACAATGAGCAGTTCTTC.